This T cell receptor beta chain was sequenced in a study of shared clonotypes between healthy human individuals. V shed 0 bases, J shed 5 bases, and the junction held 2 bases outside the gene matches. CDR3 length equals 14 residues. Germline V CDR1 and CDR2: SGDLS, YYNGEE. Regarding this clone: Other DNA sequences in the sample encode the same CDR3.

Assay used: immunoSEQ multiplex PCR; TCRdb lists only in-frame clones, some missing. The sample includes 1.5 million to 2.5 million clones, about 94% of them seen just once. Selected positively for CCR7 and CD45RO-negative, naive CD8 cells excluded terminally differentiated effector memory CD45RA+ cells. Sequenced sample: naive CD8+ T cells sorted from blood. The chain links TRBV9 to TRBJ2-7; 10 bases are shared with TRBD2. The sequence was collected from a man between 18 and 35 years old in good health. The CDR3 sequence: CASSVGLAGDEQYF. The CDR3 coding sequence is TGTGCCAGCAGCGTAGGGCTAGCGGGAGACGAGCAGTACTTC.